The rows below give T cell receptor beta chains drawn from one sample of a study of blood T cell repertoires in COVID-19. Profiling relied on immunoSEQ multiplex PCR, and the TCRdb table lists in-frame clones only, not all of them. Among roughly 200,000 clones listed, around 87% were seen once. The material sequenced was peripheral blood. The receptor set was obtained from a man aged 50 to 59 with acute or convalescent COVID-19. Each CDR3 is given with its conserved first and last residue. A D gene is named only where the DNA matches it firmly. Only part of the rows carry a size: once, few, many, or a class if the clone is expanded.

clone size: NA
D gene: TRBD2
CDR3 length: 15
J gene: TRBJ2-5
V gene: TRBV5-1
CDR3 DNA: TGCGCCAGCAGCTTGATACTAGCGGAGCAAGAGACCCAGTACTTC
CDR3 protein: CASSLILAEQETQYF

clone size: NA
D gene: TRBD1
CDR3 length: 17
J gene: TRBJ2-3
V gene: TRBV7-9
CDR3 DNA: TGTGCCAGCAGCCCCCCGAGGGACAGGGGTAGCACAGATACGCAGTATTTT
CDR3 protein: CASSPPRDRGSTDTQYF

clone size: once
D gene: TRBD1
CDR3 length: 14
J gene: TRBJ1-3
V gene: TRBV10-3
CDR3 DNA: TGTGCCATCAGTGCCCGGACAGGGTTAAACACCATATATTTT
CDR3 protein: CAISARTGLNTIYF

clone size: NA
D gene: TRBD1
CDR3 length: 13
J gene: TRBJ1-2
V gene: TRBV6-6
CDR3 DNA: TGTGCCAGCAGTTCAGGGGGAGGCTATGGCTACACCTTC
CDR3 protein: CASSSGGGYGYTF

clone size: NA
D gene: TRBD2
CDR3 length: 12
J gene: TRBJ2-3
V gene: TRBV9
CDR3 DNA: TGTGCCAGCGGCGGGGGGCGAGATACGCAGTATTTT
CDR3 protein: CASGGGRDTQYF

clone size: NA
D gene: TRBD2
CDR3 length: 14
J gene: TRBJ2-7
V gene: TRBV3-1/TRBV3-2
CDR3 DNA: TGTGCCAGCAGCCAAACTAGCGGGGACTACGAGCAGTACTTC
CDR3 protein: CASSQTSGDYEQYF

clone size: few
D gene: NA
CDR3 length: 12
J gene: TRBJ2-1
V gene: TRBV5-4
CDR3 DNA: TGTGCCAGCAGCTCGCAGTGGAATGAGCAGTTCTTC
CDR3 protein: CASSSQWNEQFF

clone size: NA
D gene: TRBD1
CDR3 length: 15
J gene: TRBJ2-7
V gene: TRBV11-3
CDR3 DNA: TGTGCCAGCAGCTTATATGGGACAGGAACCTACGAGCAGTACTTC
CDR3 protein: CASSLYGTGTYEQYF

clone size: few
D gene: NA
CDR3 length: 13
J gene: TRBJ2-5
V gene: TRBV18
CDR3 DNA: TGTGCCAGCTCACCCTCGCGGCAAGAGACCCAGTACTTC
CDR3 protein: CASSPSRQETQYF

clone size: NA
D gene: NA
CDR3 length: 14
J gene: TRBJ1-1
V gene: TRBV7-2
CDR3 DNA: TGTGCCAGCAGCCGGACGGACAGGAACACTGAAGCTTTCTTT
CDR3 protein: CASSRTDRNTEAFF

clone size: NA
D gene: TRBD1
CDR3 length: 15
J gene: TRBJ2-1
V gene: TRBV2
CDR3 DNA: TGTGCCAGCAGTACCAAACAGGGGACCTACAATGAGCAGTTCTTC
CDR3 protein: CASSTKQGTYNEQFF

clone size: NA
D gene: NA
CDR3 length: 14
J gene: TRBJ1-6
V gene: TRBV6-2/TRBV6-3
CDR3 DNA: TGTGCCAGCAGTCTACAGGGACCAAATTCACCCCTCCACTTT
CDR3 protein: CASSLQGPNSPLHF

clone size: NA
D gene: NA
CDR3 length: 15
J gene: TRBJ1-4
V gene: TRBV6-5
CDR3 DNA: TGTGCCAGCAGTTACTCGGGGAGTATTAATGAAAAACTGTTTTTT
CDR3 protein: CASSYSGSINEKLFF

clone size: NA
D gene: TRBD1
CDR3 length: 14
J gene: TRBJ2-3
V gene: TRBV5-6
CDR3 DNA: TGTGCCAGCAGCCCGGGACAGGGAACAGATACGCAGTATTTT
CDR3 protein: CASSPGQGTDTQYF

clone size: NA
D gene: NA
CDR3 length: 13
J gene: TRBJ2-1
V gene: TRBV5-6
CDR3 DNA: TGTGCCAGCAGCTTGCCGGCCTACAATGAGCAGTTCTTC
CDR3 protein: CASSLPAYNEQFF

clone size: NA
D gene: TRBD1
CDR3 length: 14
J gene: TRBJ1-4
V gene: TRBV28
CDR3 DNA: TGTGCCAGCAGCCGACAGGGGGCAGTTGAAAAACTGTTTTTT
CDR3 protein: CASSRQGAVEKLFF